Included here is one TCR beta chain sequence, with context. The protocol was immunoSEQ multiplex PCR, while the TCRdb copy is restricted to in-frame clones and leaves out a portion. The sample holds approximately 170,000 clones; over 65% are singletons and the top ten take around 4.8%. The V end was cut by 1 base, the J end by 6 bases, with 6 bases between. This CDR3 contains 13 residues. Germline V lookup: CDR1 LGHDT, CDR2 YNNKEL (reference sequence). The data originate from a study of blood T cell repertoires in COVID-19. Study-wide background: In each case, the material was cDNA or gDNA derived from T cells, B-cell-depleted T cells, or PBMCs.

Those enrolled, adults aged roughly 18 to 100 years, came from roughly 22 US areas. This TCR came from a woman between 50 and 59 years old who had recovered from COVID-19. V usage is TRBV3-1 (or the pseudogene TRBV3-2) and J usage is TRBJ2-2; D possibly corresponds to TRBD2 (5 bases). Input material: PBMCs or T cells enriched from blood (not recorded which). CDR3 sequence: CASSQGLPGELFF. The DNA of the CDR3 is TGTGCCAGCAGCCAAGGACTACCCGGGGAGCTGTTTTTT.